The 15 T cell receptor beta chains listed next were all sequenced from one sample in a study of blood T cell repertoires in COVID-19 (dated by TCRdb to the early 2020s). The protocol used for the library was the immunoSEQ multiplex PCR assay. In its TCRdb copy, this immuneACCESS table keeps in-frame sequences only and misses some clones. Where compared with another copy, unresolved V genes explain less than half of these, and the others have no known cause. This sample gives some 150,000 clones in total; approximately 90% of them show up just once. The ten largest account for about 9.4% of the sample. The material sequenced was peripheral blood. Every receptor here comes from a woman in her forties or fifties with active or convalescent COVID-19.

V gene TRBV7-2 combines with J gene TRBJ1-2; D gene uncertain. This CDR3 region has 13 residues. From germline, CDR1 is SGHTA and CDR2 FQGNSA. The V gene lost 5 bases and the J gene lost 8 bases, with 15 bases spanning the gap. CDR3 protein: CASSVDTFQGYTF. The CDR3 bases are TGTGCCAGCAGCGTCGACACATTCCAGGGCTACACCTTC.

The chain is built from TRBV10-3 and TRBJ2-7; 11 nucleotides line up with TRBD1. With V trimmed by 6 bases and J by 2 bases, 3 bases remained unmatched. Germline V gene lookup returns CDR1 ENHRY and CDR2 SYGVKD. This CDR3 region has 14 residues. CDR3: CAISLGQGAYEQYF. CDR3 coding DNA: TGTGCCATCAGCCTGGGACAGGGGGCCTACGAGCAGTACTTC.

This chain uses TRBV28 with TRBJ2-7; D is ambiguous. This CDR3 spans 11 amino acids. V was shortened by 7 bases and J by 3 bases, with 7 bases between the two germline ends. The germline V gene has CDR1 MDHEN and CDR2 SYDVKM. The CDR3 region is CASNNNYEQYF. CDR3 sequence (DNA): TGTGCCAGCAATAACAACTACGAGCAGTACTTC. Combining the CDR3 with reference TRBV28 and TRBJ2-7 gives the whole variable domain DVKVTQSSRYLVKRTGEKVFLECVQDMDHENMFWYRQDPGLGLRLIYFSYDVKMKEKGDIPEGYSVSREKKERFSLILESASTNQTSMYLCASNNNYEQYFGPGTRLTVT.

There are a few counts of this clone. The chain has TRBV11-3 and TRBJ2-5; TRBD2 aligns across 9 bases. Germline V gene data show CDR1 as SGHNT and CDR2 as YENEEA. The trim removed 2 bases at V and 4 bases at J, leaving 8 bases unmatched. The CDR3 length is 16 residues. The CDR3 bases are TGTGCCAGCAGCTTACAAGCTAGCGGGGAGCGAGAGACCCAGTACTTC. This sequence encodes CASSLQASGERETQYF.

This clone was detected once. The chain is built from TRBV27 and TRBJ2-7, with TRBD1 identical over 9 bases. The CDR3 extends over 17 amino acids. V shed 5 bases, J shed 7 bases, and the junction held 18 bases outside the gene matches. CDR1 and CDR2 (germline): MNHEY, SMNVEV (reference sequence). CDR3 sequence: CASSGIQGARPTREQYF. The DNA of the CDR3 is TGTGCCAGCAGTGGAATACAGGGGGCGAGACCCACGAGAGAGCAGTACTTC.

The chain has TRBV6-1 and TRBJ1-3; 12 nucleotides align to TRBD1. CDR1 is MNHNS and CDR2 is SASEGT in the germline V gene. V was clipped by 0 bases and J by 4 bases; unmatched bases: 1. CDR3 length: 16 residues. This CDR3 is CASSEAGTGGGNTIYF. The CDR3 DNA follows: TGTGCCAGCAGTGAAGCCGGGACAGGGGGCGGAAACACCATATATTTT.

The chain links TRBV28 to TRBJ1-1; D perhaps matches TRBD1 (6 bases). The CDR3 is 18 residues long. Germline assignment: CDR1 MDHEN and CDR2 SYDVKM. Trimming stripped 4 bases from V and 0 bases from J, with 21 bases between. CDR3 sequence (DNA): TGTGCCAGCAGTTCATCCTTCGGGGTGACAGGAGTGAACACTGAAGCTTTCTTT. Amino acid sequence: CASSSSFGVTGVNTEAFF.

The CDR3 region has the DNA TGTGCCAGCAGCTTAGGAGTACAAGAGACCCAGTACTTC. Its translation is CASSLGVQETQYF. The chain recombines TRBV7-3 with TRBJ2-5; D gene unclear. The CDR3 is made up of 13 amino acids. The ends were cut back, 2 bases at V and 2 bases at J, with 6 bases in the middle. CDR1 SGHTA and CDR2 FQGTGA come from the germline V gene.

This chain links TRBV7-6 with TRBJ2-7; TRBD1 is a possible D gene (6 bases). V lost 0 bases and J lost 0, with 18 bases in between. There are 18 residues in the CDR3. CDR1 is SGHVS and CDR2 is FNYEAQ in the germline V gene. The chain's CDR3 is CASSLAILTGSSSYEQYF. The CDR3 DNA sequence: TGTGCCAGCAGCTTAGCGATTCTGACAGGTAGTAGCTCCTACGAGCAGTACTTC.

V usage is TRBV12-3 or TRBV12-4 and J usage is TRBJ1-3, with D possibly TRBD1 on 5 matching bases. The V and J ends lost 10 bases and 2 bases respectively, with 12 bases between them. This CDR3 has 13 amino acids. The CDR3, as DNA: TGTGCCACGCTTCAGGGAACTGGAAACACCATATATTTT. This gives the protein CATLQGTGNTIYF.

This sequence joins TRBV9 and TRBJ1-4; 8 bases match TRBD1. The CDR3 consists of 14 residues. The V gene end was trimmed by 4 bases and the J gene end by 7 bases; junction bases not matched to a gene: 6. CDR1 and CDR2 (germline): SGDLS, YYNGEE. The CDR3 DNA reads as TGTGCCAGCAGCCCCAGGGGGCATGGTGAAAAACTGTTTTTT. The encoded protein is CASSPRGHGEKLFF.

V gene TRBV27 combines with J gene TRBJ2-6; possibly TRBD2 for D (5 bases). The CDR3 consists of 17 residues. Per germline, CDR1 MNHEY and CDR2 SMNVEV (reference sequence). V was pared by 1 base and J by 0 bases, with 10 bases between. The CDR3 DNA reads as TGTGCCAGCAGTTTATTAGGGAGTGCCTCTGGGGCCAACGTCCTGACTTTC. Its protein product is CASSLLGSASGANVLTF.

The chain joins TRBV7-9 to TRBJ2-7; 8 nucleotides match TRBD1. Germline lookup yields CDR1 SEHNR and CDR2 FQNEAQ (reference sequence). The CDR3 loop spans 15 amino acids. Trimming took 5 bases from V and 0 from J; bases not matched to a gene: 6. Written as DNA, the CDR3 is TGTGCCAGCAGCGCCGGACAGGGTCCCTCCTACGAGCAGTACTTC. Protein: CASSAGQGPSYEQYF.

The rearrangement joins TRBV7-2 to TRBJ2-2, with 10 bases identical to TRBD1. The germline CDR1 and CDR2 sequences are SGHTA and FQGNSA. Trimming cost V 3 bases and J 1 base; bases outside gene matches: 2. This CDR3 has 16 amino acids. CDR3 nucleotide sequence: TGTGCCAGCAGCTTTGGGGACAGGGGGAACACCGGGGAGCTGTTTTTT. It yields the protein CASSFGDRGNTGELFF.

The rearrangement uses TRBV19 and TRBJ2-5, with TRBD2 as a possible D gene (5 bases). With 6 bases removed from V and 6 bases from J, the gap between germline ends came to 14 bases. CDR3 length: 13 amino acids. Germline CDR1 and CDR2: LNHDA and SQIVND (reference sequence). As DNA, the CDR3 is TGTGCCAGTAGCACGGACTGGGGAAAGACCCAGTACTTC. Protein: CASSTDWGKTQYF.